The rows below give T cell receptor beta chains drawn from one sample of a study of T-cell reconstitution after alpha-beta-depleted transplantation in children. TCRdb ran MiXCR on the PCR reads and lists one entry per CDR3 protein. The table includes approximately 190,000 distinct CDR3 sequences, roughly 6.5% detected once. Sequencing used PBMCs, obtained before TCRalphabeta/CD19-depleted stem cell transplant. These receptors all stem from a girl in the first two years of life with combined immunodeficiency, due to receive a stem cell transplant. Both conserved end residues are part of each CDR3. A D gene is named only where the DNA matches it firmly. The size entry is marked missing in some rows and otherwise reads once, few, many or a size class.

V gene: TRBV7-9
J gene: TRBJ2-3
clone size: many
D gene: TRBD2
CDR3 protein: CASTPSSGRDDTQYF
CDR3 DNA: TGTGCCAGCACCCCTTCTTCAGGGAGGGACGATACGCAGTATTTT

V gene: TRBV9
J gene: TRBJ1-1
clone size: many
D gene: NA
CDR3 protein: CASSVAGLNTEAFF
CDR3 DNA: TGTGCCAGCAGCGTAGCCGGGCTGAACACTGAAGCTTTCTTT

V gene: TRBV28
J gene: TRBJ1-1
clone size: many
D gene: NA
CDR3 protein: CASSPDSGNTEAFF
CDR3 DNA: TGTGCCAGCAGTCCGGACAGCGGGAACACTGAAGCTTTCTTT

V gene: TRBV4-1
J gene: TRBJ2-1
clone size: many
D gene: TRBD2
CDR3 protein: CASSQVASGDTYNEQFF
CDR3 DNA: TGCGCCAGCAGCCAAGTCGCTAGCGGGGACACCTACAATGAGCAGTTCTTC

V gene: TRBV20-1
J gene: TRBJ2-7
clone size: many
D gene: NA
CDR3 protein: CSASRYRETYEQYF
CDR3 DNA: TGCAGTGCTAGTCGCTACCGGGAGACCTACGAGCAGTACTTC

V gene: TRBV5-1
J gene: TRBJ2-2
clone size: many
D gene: TRBD1
CDR3 protein: CASRPPGTGLPGELFF
CDR3 DNA: TGCGCCAGCAGGCCGCCCGGGACAGGGTTACCCGGGGAGCTGTTTTTT

V gene: TRBV7-3
J gene: TRBJ1-1
clone size: NA
D gene: NA
CDR3 protein: CASSAQGPHTEAFF
CDR3 DNA: TGTGCCAGCAGCGCACAGGGACCACACACTGAAGCTTTCTTT

V gene: TRBV4-2
J gene: TRBJ1-5
clone size: many
D gene: NA
CDR3 protein: CASSQDMGQPQHF
CDR3 DNA: TGTGCCAGCAGCCAAGATATGGGTCAGCCCCAGCATTTT

V gene: TRBV29-1
J gene: TRBJ1-1
clone size: many
D gene: NA
CDR3 protein: CSVEDRENTEAFF
CDR3 DNA: TGCAGCGTTGAAGACAGGGAGAACACTGAAGCTTTCTTT

V gene: TRBV29-1
J gene: TRBJ2-7
clone size: NA
D gene: TRBD2
CDR3 protein: CSVFERDRGYEQYF
CDR3 DNA: TGCAGCGTTTTCGAGCGGGACCGTGGGTACGAGCAGTACTTC

V gene: TRBV7-8
J gene: TRBJ2-7
clone size: many
D gene: TRBD1
CDR3 protein: CASTPTGRGHEQYF
CDR3 DNA: TGTGCCAGCACCCCGACAGGGCGAGGACACGAGCAGTACTTC

V gene: TRBV28
J gene: TRBJ2-7
clone size: many
D gene: NA
CDR3 protein: CASSLGTLTVGLHEQYF
CDR3 DNA: TGTGCCAGCAGTTTAGGAACGTTGACTGTTGGGTTACACGAGCAGTACTTC

V gene: TRBV3-1
J gene: TRBJ2-1
clone size: many
D gene: TRBD2
CDR3 protein: CASSQVRTSGRAETNEQFF
CDR3 DNA: TGTGCCAGCAGCCAAGTGAGGACTAGCGGGAGGGCCGAAACCAATGAGCAGTTCTTC

V gene: TRBV28
J gene: TRBJ1-2
clone size: many
D gene: NA
CDR3 protein: CASSLWFAGGGYTF
CDR3 DNA: TGTGCCAGCAGTTTATGGTTCGCAGGTGGAGGCTACACCTTC

V gene: TRBV18
J gene: TRBJ2-7
clone size: few
D gene: NA
CDR3 protein: CASSPPGRPEQYF
CDR3 DNA: TGTGCCAGCTCACCACCAGGCCGACCCGAGCAGTACTTC

V gene: TRBV7-8
J gene: TRBJ1-5
clone size: many
D gene: NA
CDR3 protein: CASSLGGYSNQPQHF
CDR3 DNA: TGTGCCAGCAGCTTGGGAGGATATAGCAATCAGCCCCAGCATTTT

V gene: TRBV29-1
J gene: TRBJ2-7
clone size: many
D gene: TRBD2
CDR3 protein: CSVEDLGEGPSYEQYF
CDR3 DNA: TGCAGCGTTGAAGACCTGGGGGAGGGGCCTTCCTACGAGCAGTACTTC

V gene: TRBV30
J gene: TRBJ1-6
clone size: few
D gene: TRBD1
CDR3 protein: CAWNQGASYNSPLHF
CDR3 DNA: TGTGCCTGGAATCAGGGGGCGTCCTATAATTCACCCCTCCACTTT

V gene: TRBV7-3
J gene: TRBJ2-3
clone size: many
D gene: TRBD2
CDR3 protein: CASSLSGRSTDTQYF
CDR3 DNA: TGTGCCAGCAGCCTTAGCGGGAGAAGCACAGATACGCAGTATTTT

V gene: TRBV4-2
J gene: TRBJ2-1
clone size: few
D gene: TRBD2
CDR3 protein: CASSQVGGGAYNEQFF
CDR3 DNA: TGTGCCAGCAGCCAAGTCGGCGGGGGGGCCTACAATGAGCAGTTCTTC

V gene: TRBV9
J gene: TRBJ2-1
clone size: many
D gene: TRBD2
CDR3 protein: CASSVAGGTYNEQFF
CDR3 DNA: TGTGCCAGCAGCGTAGCGGGGGGGACCTACAATGAGCAGTTCTTC

V gene: TRBV4-1
J gene: TRBJ1-1
clone size: many
D gene: NA
CDR3 protein: CASSQNQQGNTEAFF
CDR3 DNA: TGCGCCAGCAGCCAAAATCAGCAGGGGAACACTGAAGCTTTCTTT

V gene: TRBV12-3/TRBV12-4
J gene: TRBJ2-5
clone size: many
D gene: NA
CDR3 protein: CASSLGGPQETQYF
CDR3 DNA: TGTGCCAGCAGTTTGGGGGGGCCTCAAGAGACCCAGTACTTC

V gene: TRBV30
J gene: TRBJ1-2
clone size: NA
D gene: NA
CDR3 protein: CAWSVLPGYTF
CDR3 DNA: TGTGCCTGGAGTGTACTGCCTGGCTACACCTTC

V gene: TRBV20-1
J gene: TRBJ2-5
clone size: many
D gene: TRBD1
CDR3 protein: CSATGGGWQETQYF
CDR3 DNA: TGCAGTGCTACAGGGGGCGGTTGGCAAGAGACCCAGTACTTC

V gene: TRBV7-2
J gene: TRBJ2-7
clone size: many
D gene: NA
CDR3 protein: CASSLEDEQYF
CDR3 DNA: TGTGCCAGCAGCTTAGAAGACGAGCAGTACTTC

V gene: TRBV20-1
J gene: TRBJ2-3
clone size: many
D gene: NA
CDR3 protein: CSATSPRGITDTQYF
CDR3 DNA: TGCAGTGCCACTAGCCCCCGGGGGATCACAGATACGCAGTATTTT

V gene: TRBV27
J gene: TRBJ2-1
clone size: NA
D gene: TRBD1
CDR3 protein: CASSLSGQGTEQFF
CDR3 DNA: TGTGCCAGCAGTTTATCCGGACAGGGGACTGAGCAGTTCTTC

V gene: TRBV4-1
J gene: TRBJ2-1
clone size: few
D gene: TRBD2
CDR3 protein: CASSRTSGVVEQFF
CDR3 DNA: TGCGCCAGCAGCCGGACTAGCGGGGTCGTTGAGCAGTTCTTC

V gene: TRBV4-1
J gene: TRBJ2-1
clone size: many
D gene: NA
CDR3 protein: CASSQPEGGYEKQFF
CDR3 DNA: TGCGCCAGCAGCCAACCTGAAGGGGGATACGAAAAGCAGTTCTTC

V gene: TRBV27
J gene: TRBJ2-1
clone size: many
D gene: TRBD2
CDR3 protein: CASRDSGRGYNEQFF
CDR3 DNA: TGTGCCAGCAGGGATAGCGGGAGGGGGTACAATGAGCAGTTCTTC

V gene: TRBV29-1
J gene: TRBJ2-1
clone size: many
D gene: NA
CDR3 protein: CSVEHGVSYNEQFF
CDR3 DNA: TGCAGCGTTGAACACGGGGTCTCCTACAATGAGCAGTTCTTC

V gene: TRBV7-6
J gene: TRBJ2-6
clone size: NA
D gene: NA
CDR3 protein: CASSSSAGPLGSSGANVLTF
CDR3 DNA: TGTGCCAGCAGCTCTTCCGCGGGACCCCTTGGGAGCTCTGGGGCCAACGTCCTGACTTTC